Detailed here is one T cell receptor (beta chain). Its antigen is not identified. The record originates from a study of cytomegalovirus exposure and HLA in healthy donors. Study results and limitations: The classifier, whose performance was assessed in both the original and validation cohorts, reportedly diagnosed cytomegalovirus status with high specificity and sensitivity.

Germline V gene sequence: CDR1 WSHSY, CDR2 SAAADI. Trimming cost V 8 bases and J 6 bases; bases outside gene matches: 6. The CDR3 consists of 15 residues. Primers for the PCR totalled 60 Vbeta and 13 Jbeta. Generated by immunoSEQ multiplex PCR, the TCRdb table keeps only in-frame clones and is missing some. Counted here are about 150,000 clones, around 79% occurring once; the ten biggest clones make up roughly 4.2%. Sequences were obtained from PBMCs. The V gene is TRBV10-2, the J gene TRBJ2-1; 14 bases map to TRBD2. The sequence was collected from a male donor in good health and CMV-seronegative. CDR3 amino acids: CASRTSGGLANEQFF. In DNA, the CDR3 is TGCGCCAGCCGGACTAGCGGGGGGTTGGCCAATGAGCAGTTCTTC.